Here is one T cell receptor beta chain with its context. Its antigen is currently unknown. This entry is derived from a study of response to subunit inactivated influenza vaccine. TCRdb reprocessed the RT-PCR reads with MiXCR, giving one entry per CDR3 protein. This sample yields hundreds of thousands of distinct CDR3 sequences, of which approximately 7.7% are seen a single time; roughly 13% belongs to the top ten. CDR3 size: 15 residues. V dropped 1 base and J dropped 6; count of bases not matched to a gene: 5. Germline V gene data show CDR1 as LGHNA and CDR2 as YNFKEQ. Study observations and caveats: The authors suggested that few new T cells are recruited per seasonal influenza vaccination.

Sequencing was performed on PBMCs from blood, taken 23 months after vaccination. The sequence was obtained from a man between 50 and 75 years old who received an inactivated influenza vaccine. V gene TRBV4-2 combines with J gene TRBJ2-7, with 11 nucleotides matching TRBD2. CDR3 region: CASSQGTSGRGEQYF. The CDR3 bases are TGTGCCAGCAGCCAAGGAACTAGCGGGAGAGGCGAGCAGTACTTC.